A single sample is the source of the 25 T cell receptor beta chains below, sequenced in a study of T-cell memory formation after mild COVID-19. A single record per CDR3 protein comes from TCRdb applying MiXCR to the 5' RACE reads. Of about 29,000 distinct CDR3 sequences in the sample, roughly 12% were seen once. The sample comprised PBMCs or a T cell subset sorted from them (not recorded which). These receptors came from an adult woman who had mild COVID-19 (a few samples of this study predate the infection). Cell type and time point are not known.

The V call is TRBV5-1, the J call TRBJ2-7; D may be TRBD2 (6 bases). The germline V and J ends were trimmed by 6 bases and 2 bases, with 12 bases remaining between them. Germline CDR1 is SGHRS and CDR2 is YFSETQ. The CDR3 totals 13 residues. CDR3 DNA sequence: TGCGCCAGCAACGGCGCGGGACCCTACGAGCAGTACTTC. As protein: CASNGAGPYEQYF.

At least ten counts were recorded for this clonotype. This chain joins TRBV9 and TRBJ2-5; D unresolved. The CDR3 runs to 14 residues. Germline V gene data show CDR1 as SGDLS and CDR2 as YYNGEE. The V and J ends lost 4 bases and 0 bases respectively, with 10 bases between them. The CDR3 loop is CASSSAGYQETQYF. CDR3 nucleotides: TGTGCCAGCAGCTCTGCAGGATACCAAGAGACCCAGTACTTC.

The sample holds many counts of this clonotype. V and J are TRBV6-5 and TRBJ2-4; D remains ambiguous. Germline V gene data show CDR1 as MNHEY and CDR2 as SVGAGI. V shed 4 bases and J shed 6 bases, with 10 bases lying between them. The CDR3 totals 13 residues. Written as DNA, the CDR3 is TGTGCCAGCAGTTCCGGCCCAGGAAACATTCAGTACTTC. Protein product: CASSSGPGNIQYF.

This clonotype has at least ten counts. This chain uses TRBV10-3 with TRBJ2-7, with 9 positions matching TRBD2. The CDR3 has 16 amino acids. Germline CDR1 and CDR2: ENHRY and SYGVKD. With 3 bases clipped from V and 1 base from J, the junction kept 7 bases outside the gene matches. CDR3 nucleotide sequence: TGTGCCATCAGTGACTCGATCGCGGGAGGGTCCTACGAGCAGTACTTC. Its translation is CAISDSIAGGSYEQYF.

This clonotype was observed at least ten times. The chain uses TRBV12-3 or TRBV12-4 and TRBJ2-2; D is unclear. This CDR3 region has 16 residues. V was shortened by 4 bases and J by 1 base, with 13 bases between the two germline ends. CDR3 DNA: TGTGCCAGCAGTTCCGCCGGACGGCTGAACACCGGGGAGCTGTTTTTT. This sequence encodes CASSSAGRLNTGELFF.

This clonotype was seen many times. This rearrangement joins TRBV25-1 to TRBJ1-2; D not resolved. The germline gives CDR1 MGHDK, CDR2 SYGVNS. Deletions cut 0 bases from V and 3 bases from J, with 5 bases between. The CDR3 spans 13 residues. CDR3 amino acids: CASSEYTDYGYTF. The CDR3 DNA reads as TGTGCCAGCAGTGAATATACAGACTATGGCTACACCTTC.

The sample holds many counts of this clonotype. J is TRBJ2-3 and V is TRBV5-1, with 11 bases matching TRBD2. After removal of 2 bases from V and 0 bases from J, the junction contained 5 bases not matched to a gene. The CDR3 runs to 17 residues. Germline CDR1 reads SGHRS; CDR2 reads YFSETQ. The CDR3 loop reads CASSFGGTSGSTDTQYF. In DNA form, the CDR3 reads TGCGCCAGCAGCTTTGGCGGGACTAGCGGTAGCACAGATACGCAGTATTTT.

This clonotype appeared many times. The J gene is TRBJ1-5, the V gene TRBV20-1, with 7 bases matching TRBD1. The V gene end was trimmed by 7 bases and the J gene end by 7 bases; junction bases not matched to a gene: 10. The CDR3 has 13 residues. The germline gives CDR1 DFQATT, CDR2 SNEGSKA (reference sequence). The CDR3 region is CSVARTGGQPQHF. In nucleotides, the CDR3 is TGCAGTGTCGCAAGGACAGGCGGGCAGCCCCAGCATTTT.

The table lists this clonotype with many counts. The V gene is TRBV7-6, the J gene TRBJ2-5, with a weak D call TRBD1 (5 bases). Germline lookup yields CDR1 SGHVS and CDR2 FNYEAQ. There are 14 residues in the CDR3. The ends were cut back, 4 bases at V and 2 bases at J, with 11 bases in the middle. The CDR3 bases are TGTGCCAGCAGCTCCACCCGACAGCAAGAGACCCAGTACTTC. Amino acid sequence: CASSSTRQQETQYF.

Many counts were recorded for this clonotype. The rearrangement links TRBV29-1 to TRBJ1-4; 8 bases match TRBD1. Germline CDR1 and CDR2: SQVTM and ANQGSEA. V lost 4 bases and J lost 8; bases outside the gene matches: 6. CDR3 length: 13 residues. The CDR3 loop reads CSVGQGKGEKLFF. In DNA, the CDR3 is TGCAGCGTTGGACAGGGGAAAGGGGAAAAACTGTTTTTT. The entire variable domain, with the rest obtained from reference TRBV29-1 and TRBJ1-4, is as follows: SAVISQKPSRDICQRGTSLTIQCQVDSQVTMMFWYRQQPGQSLTLIATANQGSEATYESGFVIDKFPISRPNLTFSTLTVSNMSPEDSSIYLCSVGQGKGEKLFFGSGTQLSVL.

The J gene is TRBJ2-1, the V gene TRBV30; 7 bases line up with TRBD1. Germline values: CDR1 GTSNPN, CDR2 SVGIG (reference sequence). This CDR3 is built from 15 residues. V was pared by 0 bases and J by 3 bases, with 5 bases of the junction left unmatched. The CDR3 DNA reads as TGTGCCTGGAGTGTTCAGGCAGGGGGCTACAATGAGCAGTTCTTC. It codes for CAWSVQAGGYNEQFF.

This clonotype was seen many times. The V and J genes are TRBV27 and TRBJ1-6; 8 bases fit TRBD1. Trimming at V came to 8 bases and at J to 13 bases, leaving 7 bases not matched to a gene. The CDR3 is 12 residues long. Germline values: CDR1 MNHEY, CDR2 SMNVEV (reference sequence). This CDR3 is CASCDRGKPLHF. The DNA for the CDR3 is TGTGCCAGCTGTGACAGGGGCAAGCCCCTCCACTTT.

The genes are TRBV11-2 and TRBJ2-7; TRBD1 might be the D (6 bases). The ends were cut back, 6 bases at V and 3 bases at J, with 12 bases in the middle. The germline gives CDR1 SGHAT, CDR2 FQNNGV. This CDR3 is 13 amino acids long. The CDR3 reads CASRQGQGYEQYF. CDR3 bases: TGTGCCAGCAGGCAGGGACAAGGCTACGAGCAGTACTTC.

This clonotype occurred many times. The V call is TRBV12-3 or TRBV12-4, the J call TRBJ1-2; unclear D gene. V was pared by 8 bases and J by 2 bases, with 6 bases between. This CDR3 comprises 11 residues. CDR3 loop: CASAGNYGYTF. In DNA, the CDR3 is TGTGCCAGCGCGGGGAACTATGGCTACACCTTC.

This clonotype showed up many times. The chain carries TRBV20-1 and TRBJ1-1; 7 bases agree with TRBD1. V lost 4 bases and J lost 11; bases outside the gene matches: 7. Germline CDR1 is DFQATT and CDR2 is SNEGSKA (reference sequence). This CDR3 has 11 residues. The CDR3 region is CSATQGVEAFF. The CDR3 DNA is TGCAGTGCTACGCAGGGGGTCGAGGCTTTCTTT.

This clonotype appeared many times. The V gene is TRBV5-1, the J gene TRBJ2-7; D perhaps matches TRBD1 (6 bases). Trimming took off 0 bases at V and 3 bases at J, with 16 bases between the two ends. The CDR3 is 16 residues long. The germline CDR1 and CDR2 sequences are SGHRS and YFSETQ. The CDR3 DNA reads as TGCGCCAGCAGCTTGGGCGTGGGGGCGATCGGCTACGAGCAGTACTTC. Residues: CASSLGVGAIGYEQYF.

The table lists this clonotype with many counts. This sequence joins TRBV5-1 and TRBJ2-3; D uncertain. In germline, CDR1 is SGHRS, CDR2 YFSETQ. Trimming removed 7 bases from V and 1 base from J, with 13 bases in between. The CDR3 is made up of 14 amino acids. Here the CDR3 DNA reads TGCGCCAGCTACGTCTTGCCCGGCACAGATACGCAGTATTTT. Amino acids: CASYVLPGTDTQYF. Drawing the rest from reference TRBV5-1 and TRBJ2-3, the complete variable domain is KAGVTQTPRYLIKTRGQQVTLSCSPISGHRSVSWYQQTPGQGLQFLFEYFSETQRNKGNFPGRFSGRQFSNSRSEMNVSTLELGDSALYLCASYVLPGTDTQYFGPGTRLTVL.

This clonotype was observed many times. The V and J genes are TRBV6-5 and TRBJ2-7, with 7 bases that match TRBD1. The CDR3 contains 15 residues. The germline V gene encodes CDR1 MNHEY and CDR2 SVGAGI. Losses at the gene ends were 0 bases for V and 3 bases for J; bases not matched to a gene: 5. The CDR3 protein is CASSYSPRDSYEQYF. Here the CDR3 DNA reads TGTGCCAGCAGTTACTCGCCCCGGGACAGCTACGAGCAGTACTTC.

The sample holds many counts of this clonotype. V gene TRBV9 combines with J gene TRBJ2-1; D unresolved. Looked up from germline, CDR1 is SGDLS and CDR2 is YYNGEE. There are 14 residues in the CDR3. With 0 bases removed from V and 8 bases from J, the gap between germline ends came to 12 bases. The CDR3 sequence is CASSVGLLGDEQFF. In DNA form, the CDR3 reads TGTGCCAGCAGCGTAGGATTGCTCGGCGATGAGCAGTTCTTC. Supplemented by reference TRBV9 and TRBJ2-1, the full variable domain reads DSGVTQTPKHLITATGQRVTLRCSPRSGDLSVYWYQQSLDQGLQFLIQYYNGEERAKGNILERFSAQQFPDLHSELNLSSLELGDSALYFCASSVGLLGDEQFFGPGTRLTVL.

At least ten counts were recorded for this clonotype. The CDR3 loop reads CATSRGGQLNTEAFF. As DNA, the CDR3 is TGTGCCACCAGCAGAGGAGGACAGCTGAACACTGAAGCTTTCTTT. The chain recombines TRBV15 with TRBJ1-1; D possibly corresponds to TRBD1 (6 bases). Deletions cut 1 base from V and 0 bases from J, with 9 bases between. Germline loops: CDR1 LNHNV, CDR2 YYDKDF (reference sequence). The CDR3 is 15 residues long.

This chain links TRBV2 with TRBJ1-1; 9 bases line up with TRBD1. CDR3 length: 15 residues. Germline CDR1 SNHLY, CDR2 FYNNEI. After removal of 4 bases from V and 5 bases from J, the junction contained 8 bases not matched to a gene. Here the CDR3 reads CASSAKQGAGTEAFF. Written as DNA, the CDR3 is TGTGCCAGCAGTGCAAAACAGGGGGCAGGGACTGAAGCTTTCTTT.

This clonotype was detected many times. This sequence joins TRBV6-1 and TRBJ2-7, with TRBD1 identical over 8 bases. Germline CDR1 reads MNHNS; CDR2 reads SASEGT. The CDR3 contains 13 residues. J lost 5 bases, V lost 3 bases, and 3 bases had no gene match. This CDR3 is CASSDRGLHEQYF. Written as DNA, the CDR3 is TGTGCCAGCAGTGACAGGGGGCTTCACGAGCAGTACTTC.

CDR3 nucleotide sequence: TGTGCCAGCACCGTCGGGGGAGAGACCCAGTACTTC. This gives the protein CASTVGGETQYF. The chain combines TRBV12-3 or TRBV12-4 with TRBJ2-5; D might be TRBD2 (6 bases). The V end lost 7 bases, the J end lost 4 bases, and 10 bases lay between the germline ends. This CDR3 contains 12 residues.

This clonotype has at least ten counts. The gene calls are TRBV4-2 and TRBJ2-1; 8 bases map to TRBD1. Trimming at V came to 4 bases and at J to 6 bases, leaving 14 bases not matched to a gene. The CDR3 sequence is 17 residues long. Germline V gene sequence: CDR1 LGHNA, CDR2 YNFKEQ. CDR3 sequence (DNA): TGTGCCAGCAGCCTAACCGCACAGGGGGTTTGGGGCAATGAGCAGTTCTTC. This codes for CASSLTAQGVWGNEQFF.

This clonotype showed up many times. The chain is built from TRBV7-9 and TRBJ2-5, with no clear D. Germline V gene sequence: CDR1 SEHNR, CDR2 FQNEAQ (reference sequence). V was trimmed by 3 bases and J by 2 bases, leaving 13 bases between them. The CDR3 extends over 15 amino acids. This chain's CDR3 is CASSFPLGTQETQYF. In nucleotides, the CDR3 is TGTGCCAGCAGCTTTCCCCTGGGCACGCAAGAGACCCAGTACTTC.